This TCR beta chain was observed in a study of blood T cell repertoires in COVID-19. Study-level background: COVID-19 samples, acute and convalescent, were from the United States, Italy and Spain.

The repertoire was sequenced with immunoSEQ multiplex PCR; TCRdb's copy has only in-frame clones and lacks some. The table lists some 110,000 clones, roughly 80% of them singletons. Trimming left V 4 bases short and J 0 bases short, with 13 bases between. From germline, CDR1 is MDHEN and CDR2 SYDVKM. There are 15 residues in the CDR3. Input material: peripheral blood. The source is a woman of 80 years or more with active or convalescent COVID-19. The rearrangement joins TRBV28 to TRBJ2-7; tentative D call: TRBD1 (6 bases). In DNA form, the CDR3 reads TGTGCCAGCAGTTACCCGACAGGTTCCTCCTACGAGCAGTACTTC. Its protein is CASSYPTGSSYEQYF.